These 21 T cell receptor beta chains were all obtained from the same sample, sequenced in a study of beta chain features in type 1 diabetes. The antigens for these receptors are not known. What was sequenced were expressed TCRB transcripts, since all of the isolated RNA had been reverse transcribed. Assay used: immunoSEQ multiplex PCR; TCRdb lists only in-frame clones, some missing. Of 25,000 to 30,000 clones in the sample, roughly 50% were seen once. Study-wide points: TCRB CDR3s were moderately but significantly shorter in Type 1 diabetes patients in all four CD4+ subsets.

Sequencing was done on a sample of Tregs from blood. These receptors were obtained from a woman between 18 and 30 years old with type 1 diabetes.

The rearrangement uses TRBV4-1 and TRBJ1-2; D possibly corresponds to TRBD1 (6 bases). Germline lookup yields CDR1 MGHRA and CDR2 YSYEKL. Trimming removed 1 base from V and 2 bases from J, with 14 bases in between. The CDR3 runs to 16 residues. For the CDR3, the DNA is TGCGCCAGCAGCCAAGCCCCGCCGACAGGAAACTATGGCTACACCTTC. Translated, it gives CASSQAPPTGNYGYTF.

By share, this clone counts as medium-sized (0.01 to 0.1%). The chain joins TRBV7-9 to TRBJ2-5, with a tentative D call TRBD1 (6 bases). The CDR3 contains 13 residues. Deletions cut 2 bases from V and 5 bases from J, with 9 bases between. Per germline, CDR1 SEHNR and CDR2 FQNEAQ (reference sequence). CDR3 DNA: TGTGCCAGCAGCTTAACAGGGAGTGAGACCCAGTACTTC. Protein product: CASSLTGSETQYF.

This clone showed up just a few times. The chain joins TRBV7-2 to TRBJ2-1; maybe TRBD2 (6 bases). The germline CDR1 and CDR2 sequences are SGHTA and FQGNSA. V dropped 5 bases and J dropped 5 bases, with 16 bases sitting between them. This CDR3 has 15 residues. CDR3 sequence: CASSLAAGTHNEQFF. Here the CDR3 DNA reads TGTGCCAGCAGCCTGGCGGCGGGAACCCACAATGAGCAGTTCTTC.

The rearrangement joins TRBV6-5 to TRBJ2-7; 10 bases map to TRBD1. V trimming: 7 bases; J trimming: 5 bases; junction bases outside the gene matches: 11. In germline, CDR1 is MNHEY, CDR2 SVGAGI. The CDR3 consists of 15 residues. The CDR3 reads CASIPIGTGEDEQYV. The CDR3 DNA sequence: TGTGCCAGCATTCCCATCGGGACAGGGGAAGACGAGCAGTACGTC.

This clone has just a few counts. The chain has TRBV23-1 and TRBJ2-7; 8 bases are a match to TRBD1. TRBV23-1 is an ORF for which the function is uncertain. V was pared by 3 bases and J by 1 base, with 14 bases of the junction left unmatched. This CDR3 spans 18 amino acids. DNA of the CDR3: TGCGCCAGCAGTCATAACGTTAGTCGGGACAGGCGATCCTACGAGCAGTACTTC. It translates to CASSHNVSRDRRSYEQYF.

This rearrangement joins TRBV7-9 to TRBJ1-2, with D unclear. CDR1 SEHNR and CDR2 FQNEAQ come from the germline V gene (reference sequence). The CDR3 is made up of 15 amino acids. Trimming shortened V by 1 base and J by 4 bases, and 13 bases separated the two germline ends. CDR3 DNA: TGTGCCAGCAGCTTAGAGGGATCCGGGAGCTATGGCTACACCTTC. Translation: CASSLEGSGSYGYTF.

This clone turned up a few times. The rearrangement links TRBV7-9 to TRBJ2-6; 7 bases agree with TRBD2. The CDR3 covers 17 residues. The germline V gene encodes CDR1 SEHNR and CDR2 FQNEAQ (reference sequence). The J segment lost 0 bases and the V segment lost 1 base, leaving 3 bases of the junction unmatched. CDR3 coding DNA: TGTGCCAGCAGCTTAGACAGGACTAGCTCTGGGGCCAACGTCCTGACTTTC. It encodes CASSLDRTSSGANVLTF.

The V gene is TRBV18, the J gene TRBJ2-7; D may be TRBD2 (6 bases). The CDR3 is 14 residues long. V was cut by 1 base and J by 3 bases, with 10 bases left in between. Germline V lookup: CDR1 KGHSH, CDR2 LQKENI. The CDR3 is CASSPRREIYEQYV. As DNA, the CDR3 is TGTGCCAGCTCACCACGTCGGGAGATCTACGAGCAGTACGTC.

The V and J genes are TRBV10-1 and TRBJ2-1; 11 nucleotides line up with TRBD2. Trimming cost V 7 bases and J 7 bases; bases outside gene matches: 9. CDR3 size: 15 residues. From germline, CDR1 is WNHNN and CDR2 SYGVQD (reference sequence). CDR3 DNA sequence: TGCGCCAGCACCCCAACTAGCGGGAGTTCGAATGAGCAGTTCTTC. Its translation: CASTPTSGSSNEQFF.

There are a few counts of this clone. J is TRBJ2-1 and V is TRBV7-9; tentative D call: TRBD1 (6 bases). Trimming removed 5 bases at V and 6 bases at J, with 8 bases between. Germline assignment: CDR1 SEHNR and CDR2 FQNEAQ (reference sequence). This CDR3 spans 12 amino acids. The CDR3 loop reads CASSAQGNEQFF. In nucleotides, the CDR3 is TGTGCCAGCAGCGCACAGGGCAATGAGCAGTTCTTC.

This chain links TRBV7-2 with TRBJ2-7; D gene unclear. V was trimmed by 2 bases and J by 2 bases, leaving 10 bases between them. The germline CDR1 and CDR2 sequences are SGHTA and FQGNSA. The CDR3 length is 14 residues. CDR3 DNA sequence: TGTGCCAGCAGCTTAATCCCAGGCCCCTACGAGCAGTACTTC. It codes for CASSLIPGPYEQYF. The whole variable domain, remainder taken from reference TRBV7-2 and TRBJ2-7, is GAGVSQSPSNKVTEKGKDVELRCDPISGHTALYWYRQSLGQGLEFLIYFQGNSAPDKSGLPSDRFSAERTGGSVSTLTIQRTQQEDSAVYLCASSLIPGPYEQYFGPGTRLTVT.

The rearrangement links TRBV5-1 to TRBJ2-1; TRBD2 matches at 9 bases. With V trimmed by 2 bases and J by 8 bases, 8 bases remained unmatched. There are 15 residues in the CDR3. Per the germline V gene, CDR1 is SGHRS and CDR2 is YFSETQ. CDR3 sequence (DNA): TGCGCCAGCAGCTTTAATGGCGGGAGGGGAGATGAGCAGTTCTTC. Amino acids: CASSFNGGRGDEQFF.

The rearrangement uses TRBV9 and TRBJ2-1; D is perhaps TRBD2 (6 bases). The CDR3 length is 13 residues. CDR1 and CDR2 from the germline V gene are SGDLS and YYNGEE. V lost 0 bases and J lost 8, with 9 bases in between. CDR3 sequence reads: CASSVGTTDEQFF. The CDR3 bases are TGTGCCAGCAGCGTAGGGACTACCGATGAGCAGTTCTTC.

This clone occurred a few times. V gene TRBV30 combines with J gene TRBJ2-1; the D gene is possibly TRBD1 (6 bases). The CDR3 spans 16 residues. CDR1 and CDR2 from the germline V gene are GTSNPN and SVGIG (reference sequence). V lost 0 bases, J lost 10 bases, and 22 bases lay in between. For the CDR3, the DNA is TGTGCCTGGAGTGTCCCGAGGACAGCCCCAAGAAGGGAGCAGTTCTTC. Translated, it gives CAWSVPRTAPRREQFF.

This clone came up a few times. In nucleotides, the CDR3 is TGTGCCAGCAGCCGACAGGGAAGTGGGTCAGATACGCAGTATTTT. Translated, it gives CASSRQGSGSDTQYF. The chain links TRBV7-3 to TRBJ2-3; TRBD1 aligns across 7 bases. In germline, CDR1 is SGHTA, CDR2 FQGTGA. CDR3 length equals 15 residues. V dropped 5 bases and J dropped 4; count of bases not matched to a gene: 9.

The chain links TRBV11-2 to TRBJ1-1; 7 bases are shared with TRBD1. CDR1 is SGHAT, CDR2 FQNNGV, per germline. This CDR3 spans 15 amino acids. Trimming took 0 bases from V and 1 from J; bases not matched to a gene: 2. The CDR3: CASSLEDRSNTEAFF. The CDR3 bases are TGTGCCAGCAGCTTAGAGGACAGGTCGAACACTGAAGCTTTCTTT.

This clone was recorded a few times. The chain links TRBV28 to TRBJ2-7; TRBD1 matches at 11 bases. With 7 bases clipped from V and 3 bases from J, the junction kept 8 bases outside the gene matches. From germline, CDR1 is MDHEN and CDR2 SYDVKM. The CDR3 runs 15 residues. CDR3 sequence reads: CASTLGGTGGYEQYF. CDR3 DNA: TGTGCCAGCACCCTAGGTGGGACAGGGGGCTACGAGCAGTACTTC. Drawing the rest from reference TRBV28 and TRBJ2-7, the complete variable domain is DVKVTQSSRYLVKRTGEKVFLECVQDMDHENMFWYRQDPGLGLRLIYFSYDVKMKEKGDIPEGYSVSREKKERFSLILESASTNQTSMYLCASTLGGTGGYEQYFGPGTRLTVT.

V is TRBV5-1 and J is TRBJ2-3, with 7 bases lining up with TRBD1. This CDR3 is built from 14 residues. Germline CDR1 SGHRS, CDR2 YFSETQ. V shed 0 bases and J 5 bases; nucleotides not matched to a gene: 3. The CDR3 nucleotides are TGCGCCAGCAGCTTGGCAGGGGGACGAGATACGCAGTATTTT. Amino acid sequence: CASSLAGGRDTQYF.

This clone was seen only a few times. V gene TRBV7-2 combines with J gene TRBJ1-3; perhaps TRBD1 as D (5 bases). This CDR3 comprises 16 residues. V was clipped by 5 bases and J by 0 bases, with 14 bases between them. Germline assignment: CDR1 SGHTA and CDR2 FQGNSA. The DNA for the CDR3 is TGTGCCAGCAGCCCGCGGACACCGAGCTCTGGAAACACCATATATTTT. Its protein is CASSPRTPSSGNTIYF.

CDR3 DNA sequence: TGCGCCAGCAGCTCAGGGGCAGCCCGATTCGTCGAGCAGTACTTC. It encodes CASSSGAARFVEQYF. The chain carries TRBV5-1 and TRBJ2-7; a weak D match, TRBD1 (6 bases). Germline CDR1 and CDR2: SGHRS and YFSETQ. The CDR3 is made up of 15 amino acids. V gave up 3 bases and J gave up 6 bases, with 19 bases separating them.

The sample holds a few counts of this clone. Other DNA sequences in the sample encode the same CDR3. The genes are TRBV7-2 and TRBJ2-5; D gene unclear. The CDR3 is 11 amino acids. Germline loops: CDR1 SGHTA, CDR2 FQGNSA. V was clipped by 4 bases and J by 2 bases, with 2 bases between them. As DNA, the CDR3 is TGTGCCAGCAGCTCGCAAGAGACCCAGTACTTC. Amino acid sequence: CASSSQETQYF.